The source of this TCR beta chain is a study of cytomegalovirus exposure and HLA in healthy donors. The CDR3 consists of 16 residues. V was trimmed by 1 base and J by 7 bases, leaving 18 bases between them. In germline, CDR1 is SGHNT, CDR2 YYREEE (reference sequence). Clones were read by immunoSEQ multiplex PCR, and TCRdb kept only the in-frame ones, dropping some. This sample has more than 200,000 clones; roughly 87% occur once, and the top ten carry 3% to 3.5%. This clonotype was obtained from a woman aged 25-40 years in good health and CMV-seronegative. The sample was PBMCs. The J gene is TRBJ2-1, the V gene TRBV5-4, with D maybe TRBD2 (8 bases). The CDR3 DNA reads TGTGCCAGCAGCTTGCCAGGGGGGACTAGGTTAAATGAGCAGTTCTTC. Protein product: CASSLPGGTRLNEQFF.